Each of the 6 T cell receptor beta chains below was sequenced from the same sample in a study of cytomegalovirus exposure and HLA in healthy donors. The primer mix had 60 Vbeta and 13 Jbeta primers. Sequencing used immunoSEQ multiplex PCR; TCRdb keeps in-frame clones, though not all of them. The table has 170,000 or so clones, less than 90% seen once. Sequenced: PBMCs. These receptors were taken from a woman aged 18-29 years in good health and CMV-seronegative.

This clone appeared a few times. This chain joins TRBV9 and TRBJ2-1, with 10 nucleotides matching TRBD2. Per germline, CDR1 SGDLS and CDR2 YYNGEE. The CDR3 runs to 14 residues. The V segment lost 3 bases and the J segment 10 bases; nucleotides outside the gene matches: 7. The CDR3 coding sequence is TGTGCCAGCAGCGAGGGAGGACTAGCGGAGGAGCAGTTCTTC. Amino acids: CASSEGGLAEEQFF.

This chain connects TRBV7-2 to TRBJ2-5; D call uncertain. The CDR3 length is 12 residues. CDR1 SGHTA and CDR2 FQGNSA come from the germline V gene. Between the trimmed V and J ends, which lost 2 bases and 5 bases, there was a span of 6 bases. The CDR3 bases are TGTGCCAGCAGCTTAACCCAGGAGACCCAGTACTTC. Translated: CASSLTQETQYF.

The rearrangement joins TRBV15 to TRBJ2-3; D is unresolved. V was trimmed by 0 bases and J by 2 bases, leaving 9 bases between them. This CDR3 region has 15 residues. Germline values: CDR1 LNHNV, CDR2 YYDKDF (reference sequence). CDR3 in DNA: TGTGCCACCAGCAGAGACGGTTCTAACACAGATACGCAGTATTTT. It specifies CATSRDGSNTDTQYF.

The chain uses TRBV30 and TRBJ1-2, with TRBD1 as a possible D gene (6 bases). The CDR3 covers 15 residues. Trimming shortened V by 2 bases and J by 8 bases, and 21 bases separated the two germline ends. The germline gives CDR1 GTSNPN, CDR2 SVGIG (reference sequence). DNA for the CDR3: TGTGCCTGGAGTTTGCTGGCGCAGGGGCCCGGCGGCTACACCTTC. The encoded protein is CAWSLLAQGPGGYTF.

The rearrangement links TRBV7-6 to TRBJ1-1; D unresolved. The germline V gene encodes CDR1 SGHVS and CDR2 FNYEAQ. The CDR3 sequence is 14 residues long. Trimming cost V 1 base and J 4 bases, with 10 bases left between them. The CDR3 is CASSLEVRGTEAFF. DNA of the CDR3: TGTGCCAGCAGCTTAGAAGTCCGAGGCACTGAAGCTTTCTTT.

The V call is TRBV30, the J call TRBJ1-2; possible D gene TRBD1, 6 bases. The CDR3 runs 12 residues. Trimming stripped 5 bases from V and 8 bases from J, with 15 bases between. Germline loops: CDR1 GTSNPN, CDR2 SVGIG (reference sequence). The CDR3 nucleotides read TGTGCCTGGGACCGGACAGAAACGGGCTACACCTTC. This translates into CAWDRTETGYTF.